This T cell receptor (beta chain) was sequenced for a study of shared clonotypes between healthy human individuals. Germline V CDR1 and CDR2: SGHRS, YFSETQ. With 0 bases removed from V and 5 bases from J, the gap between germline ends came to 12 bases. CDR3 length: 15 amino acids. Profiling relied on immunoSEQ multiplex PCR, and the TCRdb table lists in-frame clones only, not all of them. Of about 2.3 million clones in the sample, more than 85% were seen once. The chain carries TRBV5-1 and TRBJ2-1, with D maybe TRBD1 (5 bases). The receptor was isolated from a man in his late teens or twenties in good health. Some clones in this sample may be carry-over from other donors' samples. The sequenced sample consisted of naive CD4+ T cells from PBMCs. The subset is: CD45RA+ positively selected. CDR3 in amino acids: CASSLGQSPNNEQFF. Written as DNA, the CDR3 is TGCGCCAGCAGCTTGGGACAGTCACCTAACAATGAGCAGTTCTTC.